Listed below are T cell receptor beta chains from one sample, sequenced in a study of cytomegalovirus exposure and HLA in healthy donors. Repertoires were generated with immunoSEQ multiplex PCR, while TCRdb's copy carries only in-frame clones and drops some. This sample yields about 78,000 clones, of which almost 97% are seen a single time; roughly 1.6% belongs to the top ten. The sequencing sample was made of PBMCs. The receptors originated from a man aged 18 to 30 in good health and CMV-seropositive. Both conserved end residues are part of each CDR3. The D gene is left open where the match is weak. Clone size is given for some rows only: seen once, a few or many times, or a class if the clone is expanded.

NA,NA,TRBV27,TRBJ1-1,TGTGCCAGCAGTAAGGGGCTGGATGAAGCTTTCTTT,CASSKGLDEAFF
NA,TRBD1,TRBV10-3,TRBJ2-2,TGTGCCATCAAGGGACAGCTTGCCGGGGAGCTGTTTTTT,CAIKGQLAGELFF
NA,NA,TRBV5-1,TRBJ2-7,TGCGCCAGCAGCTTGTTCTTTGGGAGCTCCTACGAGCAGTACTTC,CASSLFFGSSYEQYF
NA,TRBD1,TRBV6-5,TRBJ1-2,TGTGCCAGCAGTTACTCGGGACAGGGGTTCGACGGCTACACCTTC,CASSYSGQGFDGYTF
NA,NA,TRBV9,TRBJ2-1,TGTGCCAGCAGCCCAACTGAGGTTTACAATGAGCAGTTCTTC,CASSPTEVYNEQFF
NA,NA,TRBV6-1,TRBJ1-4,TGTGCCAGCAGTTTCCCCGGGTCAAATTGGGAAAAACTGTTTTTT,CASSFPGSNWEKLFF
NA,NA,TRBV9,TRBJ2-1,TGTGCCAGCAGCGTAGGTGCAGCGAATATCTACAATGAGCAGTTCTTC,CASSVGAANIYNEQFF
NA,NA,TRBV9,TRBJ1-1,TGTGCCAGCAGCGTACGGGTGGCGGACACTGAAGCTTTCTTT,CASSVRVADTEAFF
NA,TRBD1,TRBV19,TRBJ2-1,TGTGCCAGTACCCGCGGGACAGGGTGGTCCTACAATGAGCAGTTCTTC,CASTRGTGWSYNEQFF
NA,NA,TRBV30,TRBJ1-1,TGTGCCTGGAGCGTATGGGGGGCTGAAGCTTTCTTT,CAWSVWGAEAFF
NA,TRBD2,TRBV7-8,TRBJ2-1,TGTGCCAGCAGCTTGGCGGGAGACTCCTACAATGAGCAGTTCTTC,CASSLAGDSYNEQFF
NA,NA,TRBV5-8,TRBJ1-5,TGTGCCAGCAGCTTGGTCGGACGATGGGGACATAGCAATCAGCCCCAGCATTTT,CASSLVGRWGHSNQPQHF
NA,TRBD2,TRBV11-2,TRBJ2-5,TGTGCCAGCAGCGAGACTAGCGGGAGGTTTGAGACCCAGTACTTC,CASSETSGRFETQYF
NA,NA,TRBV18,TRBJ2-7,TGTGCCAGCTCACGCTTACCAGGGATTAGCTCCTACGAGCAGTACTTC,CASSRLPGISSYEQYF
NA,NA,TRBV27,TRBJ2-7,TGTGCCAGCAGTTTTCCCGGCTACGAGCAGTACTTC,CASSFPGYEQYF
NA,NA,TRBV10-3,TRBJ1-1,TGTGCCATCAGTGATATAGATGAAGCTTTCTTT,CAISDIDEAFF
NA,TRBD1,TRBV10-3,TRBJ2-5,TGTGCCAGCACGGGACAGGGAGGGGAGACCCAGTACTTC,CASTGQGGETQYF
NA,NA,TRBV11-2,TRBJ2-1,TGTGCCAGCAGCTTTAGTCCGGGAACGGACTCCTACAATGAGCAGTTCTTC,CASSFSPGTDSYNEQFF
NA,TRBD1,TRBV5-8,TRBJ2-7,TGTGCCAGCAGCTTGGAAGTTTTGGGACAGGGGGACGAGCAGTACTTC,CASSLEVLGQGDEQYF
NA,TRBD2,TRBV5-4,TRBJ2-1,TGTGCCAGCAGCTTGGACTTAGCGGGAGGAGGGCACAATGAGCAGTTCTTC,CASSLDLAGGGHNEQFF
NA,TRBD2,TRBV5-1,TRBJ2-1,TGCGCCAGCAGCCTGGCTGAGCGGGGGCTCTACAATGAGCAGTTCTTC,CASSLAERGLYNEQFF
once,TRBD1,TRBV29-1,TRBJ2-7,TGCAGCGTTGACGTCACACGGGACAGCGGCTCCTACGAGCAGTACTTC,CSVDVTRDSGSYEQYF
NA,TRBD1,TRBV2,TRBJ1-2,TGTGCCAGCAGGGCAGGGGGTTCCTATGGCTACACCTTC,CASRAGGSYGYTF
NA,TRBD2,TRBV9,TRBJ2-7,TGTGCCAGCAGCCAAGAGGGACTAGCGGGAGCGCCCCAGTACTTC,CASSQEGLAGAPQYF
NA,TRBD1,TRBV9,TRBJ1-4,TGTGCCAGCAGCGTAGCTCTGGGACAGGGGACCGAAAAACTGTTTTTT,CASSVALGQGTEKLFF
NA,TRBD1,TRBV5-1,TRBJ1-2,TGCGCCAGCAGCTTGAGCCCCGGACAGGGCCTTAACTATGGCTACACCTTC,CASSLSPGQGLNYGYTF
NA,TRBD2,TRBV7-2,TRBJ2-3,TGTGCCAGCAGCTCCGAATCTAGCGGGCTCACAGATACGCAGTATTTT,CASSSESSGLTDTQYF
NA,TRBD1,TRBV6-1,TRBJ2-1,TGTGCCAGCAGTGAAGCTAGACAGGGGGGCAATGAGCAGTTCTTC,CASSEARQGGNEQFF
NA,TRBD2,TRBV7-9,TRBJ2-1,TGTGCCAGCAGCAAGCGACTAGCGGGAGGGGATGAGCAGTTCTTC,CASSKRLAGGDEQFF